This is a list of T cell receptor beta chains from one sample in a study of T cells after yellow fever vaccination. Using its own MiXCR run on the 5' RACE reads, TCRdb lists one record per CDR3 protein. The sample records about 370,000 distinct CDR3 sequences, around 10% being singletons. Material: PBMCs, obtained on the day of the first yellow fever vaccination. The receptors originated from a man aged 18 to 35 who received the YFV17D yellow fever vaccine. CDR3s include the opening cysteine and the closing phenylalanine or tryptophan. A D gene is named only where the DNA matches it firmly. Expanded clones get a size class; other rows say once, few or many, or leave the size out.

V	J	D	size	DNA	CDR3
TRBV12-3/TRBV12-4	TRBJ1-5	.	many	TGTGCCAGCAGCACGGGACTCAAGGGACCGGGCCAGCCCCAGCATTTT	CASSTGLKGPGQPQHF
TRBV7-9	TRBJ2-4	.	many	TGTGCCAGCACCCCTCCAGAGGAACTAGCCAAAAACATTCAGTACTTC	CASTPPEELAKNIQYF
TRBV27	TRBJ1-4	.	.	TGTGCCAGCAGCCCCCGAACTAATGAAAAACTGTTTTTT	CASSPRTNEKLFF
TRBV3-1	TRBJ2-3	.	.	TGTGCCAGCAGCCAAGGAGCAGCAGGGGATACGCAGTATTTT	CASSQGAAGDTQYF
TRBV7-2	TRBJ2-1	.	.	TGTGCCAGCAGCTTAGAGGGGCGCTCCTACAATGAGCAGTTCTTC	CASSLEGRSYNEQFF
TRBV6-1	TRBJ1-3	.	.	TGTGCCAGCAGTCCCTTCTCGGACGGAAACACCATATATTTT	CASSPFSDGNTIYF
TRBV2	TRBJ2-1	.	.	TGTGCCATCCGGCGGAGGGGAAGCTCCTACAATGAGCAGTTCTTC	CAIRRRGSSYNEQFF
TRBV6-5	TRBJ1-6	TRBD1	.	TGTGCCAGCAGTTCATCTCCGGGACAGTCTAGACAATCACCCCTCCACTTT	CASSSSPGQSRQSPLHF
TRBV20-1	TRBJ1-5	.	.	TGCAGTGCTAGAGATCGGGACGAGTATAGCAATCAGCCCCAGCATTTT	CSARDRDEYSNQPQHF
TRBV27	TRBJ1-1	.	.	TGTGCCAGCAGTCTCAGTATGGTGAACACTGAAGCTTTCTTT	CASSLSMVNTEAFF
TRBV7-8	TRBJ2-3	.	.	TGTGCCAGCAGCTACCGTACCGGGGCGCGCACAGATACGCAGTATTTT	CASSYRTGARTDTQYF
TRBV14	TRBJ2-5	TRBD2	.	TGTGCCAGCAGCGCACTAGCGGGGGTCAAAGAGACCCAGTACTTC	CASSALAGVKETQYF
TRBV9	TRBJ1-2	TRBD1	.	TGTGCCAGCAGCGTAACAGGGGGCCCTGGCTATGGCTACACCTTC	CASSVTGGPGYGYTF
TRBV5-6	TRBJ2-3	TRBD2	.	TGTGCCAGCAGCTTGGCCGTGCGGGAGATTAGCACAGATACGCAGTATTTT	CASSLAVREISTDTQYF
TRBV5-1	TRBJ2-3	TRBD1	few	TGCGCCAGCAGCTTTAGGACAGGGACTAGCACAGATACGCAGTATTTT	CASSFRTGTSTDTQYF
TRBV5-1	TRBJ2-3	.	many	TGCGCCAGCAGCTCGACGCTCACAGATACGCAGTATTTT	CASSSTLTDTQYF
TRBV5-1	TRBJ2-3	.	.	TGCGCCAGCAGCTTGGTTCTGGGGTCGGGACGCACAGATACGCAGTATTTT	CASSLVLGSGRTDTQYF
TRBV7-2	TRBJ1-2	.	.	TGTGCCAGCAGCTTAGAAAGCGCTAACTATGGCTACACCTTC	CASSLESANYGYTF
TRBV7-9	TRBJ1-1	.	many	TGTGCCAGCAGCTCCCAGGTGAACACTGAAGCTTTCTTT	CASSSQVNTEAFF
TRBV20-1	TRBJ2-2	.	.	TGCAGTGCTAGAGGGGAGACCGGGGAGCTGTTTTTT	CSARGETGELFF
TRBV6-2/TRBV6-3	TRBJ2-3	.	many	TGTGCCAGTCACGTGGGATCAGACACGACAGATACGCAGTATTTT	CASHVGSDTTDTQYF
TRBV12-3/TRBV12-4	TRBJ1-5	.	few	TGTGCCAGCAGTTTAATGTGGCAGCCCCAGCATTTT	CASSLMWQPQHF
TRBV20-1	TRBJ2-7	TRBD2	.	TGCAGTGCTAGAGCCTCAGCGGGGAGGAACGAGCAGTACTTC	CSARASAGRNEQYF
TRBV11-2	TRBJ2-5	.	few	TGTGCCAGCAGCTTAGATCCTGGTGACCAAGAGACCCAGTACTTC	CASSLDPGDQETQYF
TRBV7-9	TRBJ1-6	.	many	TGTGCCAGCAGCTTAGGAGAAGGCTATTCACCCCTCCACTTT	CASSLGEGYSPLHF
TRBV5-1	TRBJ1-4	.	few	TGCGCCAGCAGCCGGAGGGAACTGGGGGATGAAAAACTGTTTTTT	CASSRRELGDEKLFF
TRBV5-1	TRBJ2-2	TRBD2	.	TGCGCCAGCAGCTCATCTAGCGGCACCGGGGAGCTGTTTTTT	CASSSSSGTGELFF
TRBV28	TRBJ2-5	.	.	TGTGCCAGCAGTCTACGGTTCCGCCAAGAGACCCAGTACTTC	CASSLRFRQETQYF
TRBV11-2	TRBJ2-1	.	once	TGTGCCAGCAGGCTGGCCGGAGGAGATGAGCAGTTCTTC	CASRLAGGDEQFF
TRBV12-5	TRBJ2-1	.	once	TGTGCCTCCTGCAAGCAGGTGGGGGGGGCATACAATGAGCAGTTCTTC	CASCKQVGGAYNEQFF
TRBV7-9	TRBJ1-6	TRBD1	few	TGTGCCAGCAGCTCTTGGACAGGGCGAGGTTCACCCCTCCACTTT	CASSSWTGRGSPLHF
TRBV6-6	TRBJ1-1	.	few	TGTGCCAGCCAATTGGGAACTGAAGCTTTCTTT	CASQLGTEAFF
TRBV10-3	TRBJ1-5	TRBD1	.	TGTGCCATCAGCGGACAGGGTAGTCAGCCCCAGCATTTT	CAISGQGSQPQHF
TRBV6-2/TRBV6-3	TRBJ2-7	TRBD1	.	TGTGCCAGCAGCCCCTGGACAGGGTTGACCGAGCAGTACTTC	CASSPWTGLTEQYF
TRBV4-1	TRBJ2-5	TRBD1	.	TGCGCCAGCAGCCCCAGGGGGACCGGGACAGCTAAAGAGACCCAGTACTTC	CASSPRGTGTAKETQYF
TRBV7-9	TRBJ1-1	.	few	TGTGCCAGCAGCGGTTCGGGGGCGAACACTGAAGCTTTCTTT	CASSGSGANTEAFF
TRBV5-1	TRBJ2-3	TRBD2	many	TGCGCCAGCAGCTTGGATCTAGCGGGGGCCACAGATACGCAGTATTTT	CASSLDLAGATDTQYF